Listed here are 25 T cell receptor beta chains from one sample, sequenced in a study of shared clonotypes between healthy human individuals (dated by TCRdb to about 2020). Libraries came from the immunoSEQ multiplex PCR assay. TCRdb limited this immuneACCESS table to in-frame rearrangements with V and J called. A share of clones is missing; checked studies link under half to unresolved V genes, and the rest is unexplained. Recorded for this sample are roughly 2.2 million clones; approximately 90% of them occurred a single time. The ten largest clones add up to around 0.35% of the sample. What was sequenced was naive CD4+ T cells from PBMCs. This specimen's cell subset or site label, interpreted: CD45RA+ positively selected. Receptors were obtained from a man younger than 30 in good health. Some clones in this sample may be carry-over from other donors' samples.

As regards this clone: Other DNA sequences in this sample translate to the same CDR3. The chain is built from TRBV15 and TRBJ2-5; no clear D. The CDR3 spans 11 residues. Germline lookup yields CDR1 LNHNV and CDR2 YYDKDF (reference sequence). Trimming removed 0 bases from V and 5 bases from J, with 1 base in between. The DNA for the CDR3 is TGTGCCACCAGCAGAGAGGAGACCCAGTACTTC. Protein sequence: CATSREETQYF.

The CDR3: CASSQDREETQYF. The CDR3 DNA is TGTGCCAGCAGCCAGGACAGGGAAGAGACCCAGTACTTC. This chain uses TRBV7-2 with TRBJ2-5, with TRBD1 identical over 8 bases. With V trimmed by 5 bases and J by 3 bases, 2 bases remained unmatched. The CDR3 contains 13 residues. Germline V gives CDR1 SGHTA, CDR2 FQGNSA.

This clone was seen more than once but under ten times. The chain employs TRBV28 and TRBJ1-2; D remains unclear. This CDR3 spans 12 amino acids. V was cut by 5 bases and J by 4 bases, with 8 bases left in between. The germline CDR1 and CDR2 sequences are MDHEN and SYDVKM. The CDR3 DNA is TGTGCCAGCAGTCAAACGTTCTATGGCTACACCTTC. This sequence encodes CASSQTFYGYTF.

The chain links TRBV4-2 to TRBJ2-7, with 16 bases lining up with TRBD2. The CDR3 is made up of 17 amino acids. With 5 bases clipped from V and 6 bases from J, the junction kept 10 bases outside the gene matches. Germline V gives CDR1 LGHNA, CDR2 YNFKEQ. Written as DNA, the CDR3 is TGTGCCAGCAGCAAACTGGGACTAGCGGGAGGGCCTAGCGAGCAGTACTTC. It codes for CASSKLGLAGGPSEQYF.

The chain joins TRBV29-1 to TRBJ2-2, with 8 bases matching TRBD2. Germline values: CDR1 SQVTM, CDR2 ANQGSEA. The CDR3 has 16 amino acids. The V and J ends lost 0 bases and 6 bases, in that order; junction bases with no gene match: 9. CDR3 in DNA: TGCAGCGTTGAAGATCTTAGCGGGACGGGAGCCGGGGAGCTGTTTTTT. Its protein is CSVEDLSGTGAGELFF.

This chain connects TRBV2 to TRBJ2-2; D unclear. Germline V gives CDR1 SNHLY, CDR2 FYNNEI. The V end was cut by 8 bases, the J end by 3 bases, with 10 bases between. The CDR3 has 13 amino acids. The chain's CDR3 is CASFDGYTGELFF. The CDR3 bases are TGTGCCAGCTTCGACGGATACACCGGGGAGCTGTTTTTT.

The chain uses TRBV19 and TRBJ2-2; D tentatively reads TRBD1 or TRBD2 (6 bases each). Trimming removed 7 bases at V and 0 bases at J, with 36 bases between. Germline CDR1 LNHDA, CDR2 SQIVND (reference sequence). CDR3 length: 23 residues. The CDR3 DNA follows: TGTGCCAGTAAGGGGGTCGGCAGGGACCTCACTATTTACGCGGGGACGAACACCGGGGAGCTGTTTTTT. Its protein is CASKGVGRDLTIYAGTNTGELFF.

The J gene is TRBJ2-7, the V gene TRBV5-1; a weak D match, TRBD2 (5 bases). Germline V gene data show CDR1 as SGHRS and CDR2 as YFSETQ. This CDR3 comprises 17 residues. V shed 0 bases and J shed 5 bases, with 21 bases lying between them. Written as DNA, the CDR3 is TGCGCCAGCAGCTTGGGAGGTCAGCGGCGGTGGTGGGACGAGCAGTACTTC. Translated, it gives CASSLGGQRRWWDEQYF.

J is TRBJ2-5 and V is TRBV30, with TRBD2 matching over 7 bases. V gave up 0 bases and J gave up 2 bases; unmatched junction bases: 3. CDR1 and CDR2 from the germline V gene are GTSNPN and SVGIG (reference sequence). The CDR3 runs 14 residues. The CDR3 nucleotides read TGTGCCTGGAGTGTAACCGGGGGGCAAGAGACCCAGTACTTC. Protein sequence: CAWSVTGGQETQYF.

The chain recombines TRBV11-3 with TRBJ2-2; D is ambiguous. The CDR3 consists of 15 residues. Between the trimmed V and J ends, which lost 3 bases and 4 bases, there was a span of 12 bases. The germline gives CDR1 SGHNT, CDR2 YENEEA. CDR3 DNA: TGTGCCAGCAGCTTCGGTGTGGGTAGCACCGGGGAGCTGTTTTTT. The encoded protein is CASSFGVGSTGELFF.

The V call is TRBV7-2, the J call TRBJ1-5; 9 bases map to TRBD1. J was trimmed by 3 bases and V by 5 bases; bases with no gene match: 5. This CDR3 region has 15 residues. From germline, CDR1 is SGHTA and CDR2 FQGNSA. The CDR3, as DNA: TGTGCCAGCAGCCCACAGGGGGCAATCAATCAGCCCCAGCATTTT. Translation: CASSPQGAINQPQHF.

J is TRBJ2-7 and V is TRBV11-1, with a weak D call TRBD2 (6 bases). V shed 6 bases and J shed 2 bases, with 14 bases lying between them. The CDR3 spans 14 residues. In germline, CDR1 is SGHAT, CDR2 FQDESV (reference sequence). CDR3 sequence: CASSLGRIPYEQYF. DNA for the CDR3: TGTGCCAGCAGTCTGGGGAGGATTCCCTACGAGCAGTACTTC.

The gene calls are TRBV6-5 and TRBJ1-3; D is ambiguous. V gave up 8 bases and J gave up 1 base, with 6 bases separating them. Germline V gene sequence: CDR1 MNHEY, CDR2 SVGAGI. CDR3 length: 12 amino acids. DNA for the CDR3: TGTGCCAGCTGGACTTCTGGAAACACCATATATTTT. Translation: CASWTSGNTIYF.

The chain is built from TRBV21-1 and TRBJ1-5; the D call of TRBD1 is as the table states it, not checked on the DNA. TRBV21-1 is flagged as a pseudogene. The CDR3 is made up of 18 amino acids. The DNA of the CDR3 is TGTGCCAGCAGCACCCGAGCACAGGACAGCTGTTTGGATCAGCCCCAGCATTTT. This sequence encodes CASSTRAQDSCLDQPQHF.

This chain links TRBV5-1 with TRBJ2-2; D is ambiguous. The CDR3 runs to 13 residues. V was shortened by 4 bases and J by 4 bases, with 8 bases between the two germline ends. Germline V lookup: CDR1 SGHRS, CDR2 YFSETQ. CDR3 amino acids: CASSGALTGELFF. CDR3 sequence (DNA): TGCGCCAGCAGCGGTGCGCTCACCGGGGAGCTGTTTTTT.

V gene TRBV10-3 combines with J gene TRBJ2-7; D is uncertain. The V and J ends lost 2 bases and 2 bases respectively, with 13 bases between them. CDR1 ENHRY and CDR2 SYGVKD come from the germline V gene. The CDR3 runs 15 residues. CDR3 sequence reads: CAISEKGDGAYEQYF. The DNA for the CDR3 is TGTGCCATCAGTGAGAAAGGAGACGGAGCCTACGAGCAGTACTTC.

V usage is TRBV2 and J usage is TRBJ2-3; the D gene is possibly TRBD2 (5 bases). The CDR3 consists of 13 residues. The V end lost 5 bases, the J end lost 1 base, and 7 bases lay between the germline ends. CDR1 and CDR2 (germline): SNHLY, FYNNEI. CDR3 sequence (DNA): TGTGCCAGCAGTAGCGGTGGCACAGATACGCAGTATTTT. Amino acids: CASSSGGTDTQYF.

V gene TRBV18 combines with J gene TRBJ2-1, with D tentatively TRBD2 (7 bases). This CDR3 contains 15 residues. The V end lost 0 bases, the J end lost 4 bases, and 10 bases lay between the germline ends. Germline CDR1 is KGHSH and CDR2 is LQKENI. In DNA, the CDR3 is TGTGCCAGCTCACCACCTGGGGGGGCATACAATGAGCAGTTCTTC. It yields the protein CASSPPGGAYNEQFF.

The rearrangement joins TRBV7-6 to TRBJ1-4; no clear D. V was pared by 5 bases and J by 0 bases, with 10 bases between. CDR3 length equals 15 residues. The germline V gene has CDR1 SGHVS and CDR2 FNYEAQ. The CDR3 DNA reads as TGTGCCAGCAGCCCTCAGAGGGCAACTAATGAAAAACTGTTTTTT. It codes for CASSPQRATNEKLFF.

This clone has only one observation. This sample includes further DNA sequences coding for the same CDR3. V usage is TRBV28 and J usage is TRBJ1-5; 8 bases are a match to TRBD1. V shed 5 bases, J shed 4 bases, and the junction held 7 bases outside the gene matches. The V gene's germline CDR1 is MDHEN and CDR2 SYDVKM. The CDR3 extends over 15 amino acids. In nucleotides, the CDR3 is TGTGCCAGCAGTCCGGGACAGGCCATAAATCAGCCCCAGCATTTT. Protein product: CASSPGQAINQPQHF.

The chain has TRBV27 and TRBJ2-6; 11 bases map to TRBD2. Germline V gene data show CDR1 as MNHEY and CDR2 as SMNVEV (reference sequence). The V and J ends lost 4 bases and 0 bases, in that order; junction bases with no gene match: 2. The CDR3 has 17 residues. The CDR3 spells CASSWLAGGSGANVLTF. The CDR3 DNA is TGTGCCAGCAGTTGGCTAGCGGGGGGCTCTGGGGCCAACGTCCTGACTTTC.

This chain connects TRBV5-1 to TRBJ1-3, with 7 bases aligning to TRBD1. The CDR3 has 16 residues. The germline V gene has CDR1 SGHRS and CDR2 YFSETQ. Losses at the gene ends were 0 bases for V and 4 bases for J; bases not matched to a gene: 7. The CDR3 region is CASSLAGTAFGNTIYF. The CDR3 coding sequence is TGCGCCAGCAGCTTGGCCGGGACAGCTTTCGGAAACACCATATATTTT.

The rearrangement uses TRBV12-5 and TRBJ1-1; 12 bases line up with TRBD1. This CDR3 has 14 residues. After removal of 9 bases from V and 1 base from J, the junction contained 3 bases not matched to a gene. From germline, CDR1 is LGHNT and CDR2 FRNRAP. This chain's CDR3 is CASGTGGGNTEAFF. CDR3 DNA sequence: TGTGCTAGCGGGACAGGGGGCGGGAACACTGAAGCTTTCTTT.

This clone was counted a single time. The chain is built from TRBV28 and TRBJ2-3, with D possibly matching TRBD2 (5 bases). V was trimmed by 2 bases and J by 6 bases, leaving 18 bases between them. CDR1 MDHEN and CDR2 SYDVKM come from the germline V gene. The CDR3 sequence is 16 residues long. CDR3 residues: CASSLRDYYNSDTQYF. CDR3 coding DNA: TGTGCCAGCAGTTTAAGAGACTACTACAATTCGGATACGCAGTATTTT.

The chain combines TRBV5-1 with TRBJ2-3; 9 bases are shared with TRBD2. Germline V CDR1 and CDR2: SGHRS, YFSETQ. J gave up 4 bases and V 0 bases, and 9 bases lay outside the gene matches. This CDR3 has 17 amino acids. The CDR3 here is CASSLGVVAGASDTQYF. CDR3 coding DNA: TGCGCCAGCAGCTTGGGGGTCGTAGCGGGAGCCTCAGATACGCAGTATTTT.